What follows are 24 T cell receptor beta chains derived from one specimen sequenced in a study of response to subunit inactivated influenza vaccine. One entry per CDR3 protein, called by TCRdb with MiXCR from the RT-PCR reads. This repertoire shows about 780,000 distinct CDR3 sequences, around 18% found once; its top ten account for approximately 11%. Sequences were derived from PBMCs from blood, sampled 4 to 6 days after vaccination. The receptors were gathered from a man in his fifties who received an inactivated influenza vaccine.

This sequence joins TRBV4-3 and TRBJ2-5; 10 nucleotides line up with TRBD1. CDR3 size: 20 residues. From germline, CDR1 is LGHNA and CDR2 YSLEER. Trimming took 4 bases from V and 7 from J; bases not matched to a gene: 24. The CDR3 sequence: CASSRHRGVNGQGVLWTQYF. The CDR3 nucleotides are TGCGCCAGCAGCCGACATCGGGGCGTTAATGGACAGGGGGTCTTGTGGACCCAGTACTTC.

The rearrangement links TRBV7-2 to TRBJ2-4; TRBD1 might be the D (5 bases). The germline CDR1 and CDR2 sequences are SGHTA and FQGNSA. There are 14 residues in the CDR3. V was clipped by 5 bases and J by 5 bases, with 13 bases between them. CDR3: CASSARQRENIQYF. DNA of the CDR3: TGTGCCAGCAGCGCCCGACAGCGTGAAAACATTCAGTACTTC. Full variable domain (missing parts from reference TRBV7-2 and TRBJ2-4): GAGVSQSPSNKVTEKGKDVELRCDPISGHTALYWYRQSLGQGLEFLIYFQGNSAPDKSGLPSDRFSAERTGGSVSTLTIQRTQQEDSAVYLCASSARQRENIQYFGAGTRLSVL.

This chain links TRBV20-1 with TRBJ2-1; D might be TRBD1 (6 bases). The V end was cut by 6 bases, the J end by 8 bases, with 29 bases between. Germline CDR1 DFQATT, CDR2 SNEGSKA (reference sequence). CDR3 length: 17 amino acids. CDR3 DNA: TGCAGTGCGGGGGCCGCGAGCGGCCCACTTCGACGCGATGAGCAGTTCTTC. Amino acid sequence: CSAGAASGPLRRDEQFF.

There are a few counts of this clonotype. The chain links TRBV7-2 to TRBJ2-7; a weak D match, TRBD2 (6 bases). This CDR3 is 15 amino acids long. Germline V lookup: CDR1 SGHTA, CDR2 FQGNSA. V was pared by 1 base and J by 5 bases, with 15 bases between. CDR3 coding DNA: TGTGCCAGCAGCTTAGACGTCGGGACTTTTAACGAGCAGTACTTC. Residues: CASSLDVGTFNEQYF.

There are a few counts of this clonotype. CDR3 sequence (DNA): TGTGCCAGCAGTTTATCGATAAATCCGTTCGACCCCCATGGAGGTATCAACATTCAGTACTTC. Translating it yields CASSLSINPFDPHGGINIQYF. This rearrangement joins TRBV28 to TRBJ2-4; weak D call: TRBD2 (5 bases). Looked up from germline, CDR1 is MDHEN and CDR2 is SYDVKM. Trimming pared 1 base from V and 7 bases from J, leaving 32 bases between. The CDR3 runs 21 residues.

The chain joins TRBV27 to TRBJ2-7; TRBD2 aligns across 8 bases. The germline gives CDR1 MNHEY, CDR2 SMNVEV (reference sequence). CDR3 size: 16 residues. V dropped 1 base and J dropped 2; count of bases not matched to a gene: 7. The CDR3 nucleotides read TGTGCCAGCAGTTTATTGTCCGCGGGGGGCCCCTACGAGCAGTACTTC. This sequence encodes CASSLLSAGGPYEQYF.

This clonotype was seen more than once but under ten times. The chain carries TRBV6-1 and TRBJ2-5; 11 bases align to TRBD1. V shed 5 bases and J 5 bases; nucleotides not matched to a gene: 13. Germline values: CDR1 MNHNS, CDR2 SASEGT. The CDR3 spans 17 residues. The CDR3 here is CASSLTRTGGSGETQYF. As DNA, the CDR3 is TGTGCCAGCAGTCTAACGCGGACAGGGGGCTCGGGGGAGACCCAGTACTTC.

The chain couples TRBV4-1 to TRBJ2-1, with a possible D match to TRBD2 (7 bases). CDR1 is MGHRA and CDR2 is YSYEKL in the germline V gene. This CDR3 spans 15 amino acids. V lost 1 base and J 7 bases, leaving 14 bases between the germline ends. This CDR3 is CASSQVRGAANEQFF. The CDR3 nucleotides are TGCGCCAGCAGCCAAGTACGGGGGGCTGCGAATGAGCAGTTCTTC.

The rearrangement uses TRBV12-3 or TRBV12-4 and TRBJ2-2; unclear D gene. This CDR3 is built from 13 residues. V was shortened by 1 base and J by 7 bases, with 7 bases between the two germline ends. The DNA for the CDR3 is TGTGCCAGCAGTTTAGTAGTGGGCGGGGAGCTGTTTTTT. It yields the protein CASSLVVGGELFF.

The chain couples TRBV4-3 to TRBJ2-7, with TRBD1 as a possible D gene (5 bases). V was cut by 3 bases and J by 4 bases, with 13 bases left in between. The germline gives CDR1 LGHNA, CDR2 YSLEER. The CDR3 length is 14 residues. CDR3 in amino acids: CASSQSKGSYEQYF. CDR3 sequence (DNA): TGCGCCAGCAGCCAGAGTAAGGGGTCGTACGAGCAGTACTTC.

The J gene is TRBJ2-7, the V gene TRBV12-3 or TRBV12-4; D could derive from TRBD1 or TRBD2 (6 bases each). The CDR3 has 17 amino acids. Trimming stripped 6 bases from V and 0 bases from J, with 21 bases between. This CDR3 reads CASSLGGRLRSSYEQYF. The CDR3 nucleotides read TGTGCCAGCAGCCTAGGGGGGCGTTTGAGGAGCTCCTACGAGCAGTACTTC.

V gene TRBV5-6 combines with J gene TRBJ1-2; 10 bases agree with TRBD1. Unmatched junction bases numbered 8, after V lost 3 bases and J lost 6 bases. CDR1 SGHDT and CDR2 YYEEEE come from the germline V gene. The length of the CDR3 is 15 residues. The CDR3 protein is CASSYKDRGSDGYTF. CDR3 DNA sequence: TGTGCCAGCAGCTATAAGGACAGGGGGTCGGATGGCTACACCTTC.

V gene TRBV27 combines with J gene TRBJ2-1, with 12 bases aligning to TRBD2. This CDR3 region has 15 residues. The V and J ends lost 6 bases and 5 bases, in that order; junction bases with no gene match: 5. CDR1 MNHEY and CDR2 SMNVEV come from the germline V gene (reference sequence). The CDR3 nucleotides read TGTGCCAGCAGACGATGGACTAGCGGGAACAATGAGCAGTTCTTC. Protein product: CASRRWTSGNNEQFF.

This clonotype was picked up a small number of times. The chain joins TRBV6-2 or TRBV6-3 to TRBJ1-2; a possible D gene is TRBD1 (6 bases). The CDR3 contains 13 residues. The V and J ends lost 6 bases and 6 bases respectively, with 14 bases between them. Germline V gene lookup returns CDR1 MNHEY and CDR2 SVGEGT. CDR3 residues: CASSNQAGDGYTF. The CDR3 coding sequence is TGTGCCAGCAGCAACCAGGCAGGGGATGGCTACACCTTC.

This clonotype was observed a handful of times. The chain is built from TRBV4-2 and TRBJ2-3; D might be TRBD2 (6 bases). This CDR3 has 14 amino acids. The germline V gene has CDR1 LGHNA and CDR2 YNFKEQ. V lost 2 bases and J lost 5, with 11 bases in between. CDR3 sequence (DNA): TGTGCCAGCAGCCAACCCGGGAGTCGAGATACGCAGTATTTT. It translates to CASSQPGSRDTQYF.

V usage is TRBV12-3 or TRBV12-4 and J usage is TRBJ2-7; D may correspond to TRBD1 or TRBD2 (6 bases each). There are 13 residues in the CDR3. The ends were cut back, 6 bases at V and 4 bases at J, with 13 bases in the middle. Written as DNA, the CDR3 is TGTGCCAGCAGCACAACAGGGAGGTACGAGCAGTACTTC. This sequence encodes CASSTTGRYEQYF.

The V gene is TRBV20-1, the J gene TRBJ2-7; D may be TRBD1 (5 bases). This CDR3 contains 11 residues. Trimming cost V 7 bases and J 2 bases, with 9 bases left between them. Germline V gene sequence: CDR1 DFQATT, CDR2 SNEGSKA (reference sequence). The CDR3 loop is CSGAQAYEQYF. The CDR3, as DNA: TGCAGTGGCGCACAGGCCTACGAGCAGTACTTC.

The CDR3 spells CASSNLRSGGIEETQYF. In DNA form, the CDR3 reads TGTGCCAGCAGTAACCTCCGATCGGGGGGAATAGAGGAGACCCAGTACTTC. The chain is built from TRBV6-5 and TRBJ2-5, with 7 bases aligning to TRBD2. The CDR3 contains 17 residues. Germline CDR1 MNHEY, CDR2 SVGAGI. Trimming took 5 bases from V and 5 from J; bases not matched to a gene: 17.

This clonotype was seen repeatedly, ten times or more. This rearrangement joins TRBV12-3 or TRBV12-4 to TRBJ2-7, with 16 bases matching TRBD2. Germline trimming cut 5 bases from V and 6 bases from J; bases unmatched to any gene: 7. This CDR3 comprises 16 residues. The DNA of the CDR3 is TGTGCCAGCAGTCCGGGACTAGCGGGAGGGCCCGGCGAGCAGTACTTC. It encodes CASSPGLAGGPGEQYF.

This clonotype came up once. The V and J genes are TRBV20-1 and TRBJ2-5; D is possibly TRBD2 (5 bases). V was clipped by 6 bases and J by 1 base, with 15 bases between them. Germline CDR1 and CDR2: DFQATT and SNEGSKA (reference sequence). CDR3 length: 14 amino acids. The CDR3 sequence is CSASPGAVQETQYF. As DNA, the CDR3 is TGCAGTGCCTCGCCAGGAGCGGTCCAAGAGACCCAGTACTTC.

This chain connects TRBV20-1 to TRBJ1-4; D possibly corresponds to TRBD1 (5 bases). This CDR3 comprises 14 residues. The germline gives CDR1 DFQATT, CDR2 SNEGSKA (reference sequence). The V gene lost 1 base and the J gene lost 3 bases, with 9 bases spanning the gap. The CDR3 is CSARAGGANEKLFF. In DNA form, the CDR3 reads TGCAGTGCTAGAGCTGGGGGAGCTAATGAAAAACTGTTTTTT.

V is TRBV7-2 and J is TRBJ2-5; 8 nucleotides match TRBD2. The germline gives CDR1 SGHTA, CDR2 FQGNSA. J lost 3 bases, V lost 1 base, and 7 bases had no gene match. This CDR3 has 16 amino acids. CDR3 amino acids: CASSLVGTSGEETQYF. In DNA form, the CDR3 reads TGTGCCAGCAGCTTAGTCGGCACTAGCGGAGAAGAGACCCAGTACTTC.

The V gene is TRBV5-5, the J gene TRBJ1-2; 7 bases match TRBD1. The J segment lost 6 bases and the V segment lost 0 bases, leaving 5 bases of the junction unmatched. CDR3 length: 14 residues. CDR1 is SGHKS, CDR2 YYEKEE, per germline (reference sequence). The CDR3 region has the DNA TGTGCCAGCAGCTTGGCCCACAGGGGAAATGGCTACACCTTC. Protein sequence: CASSLAHRGNGYTF.

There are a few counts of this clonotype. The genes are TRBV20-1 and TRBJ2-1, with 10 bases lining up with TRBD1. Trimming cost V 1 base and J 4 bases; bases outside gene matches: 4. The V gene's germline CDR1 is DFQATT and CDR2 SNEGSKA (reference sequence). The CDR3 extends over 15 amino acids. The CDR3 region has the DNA TGCAGTGCTAGAGCCGGGACAGGGGTATACAATGAGCAGTTCTTC. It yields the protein CSARAGTGVYNEQFF.